This paragraph reports one TCR beta chain. Its specificity is unknown. The germline gene is not matched at one end of the junction; a read error may be the cause. Germline CDR1 SGHTA, CDR2 FQGNSA. This CDR3 has 15 residues. The sample is drawn from a study of vaccination effects on CD4 cells after COVID-19. Viral peptide pools were used in the ViraFEST assay to expand antigen-specific CD4+ T cells, and sequencing came afterward. Following 10 days of culture, CD4+ T cells were isolated. The vaccine recipients had no prior SARS-CoV-2 infection, with negative nucleocapsid antibodies. The method was immunoSEQ multiplex PCR; TCRdb's version includes in-frame clones alone and lacks a portion of them. The sample lists some 68,000 clones, 80% occurring once.

This chain connects TRBV7-2 to TRBJ1-4, with D perhaps matching TRBD1 (5 bases). Specimen: CD4+ T cells from PBMCs cultured with SARS-CoV-2 spike peptides, collected before COVID-19 vaccination. The sequence came from a human donor who received a COVID-19 vaccine. CDR3 amino acids: CASSLAGSGGEKLFF. CDR3 DNA: TGTGCCAGCAGCCTAGCGGGGTCCGGGGGTGAAAAACTGTTTTTT.